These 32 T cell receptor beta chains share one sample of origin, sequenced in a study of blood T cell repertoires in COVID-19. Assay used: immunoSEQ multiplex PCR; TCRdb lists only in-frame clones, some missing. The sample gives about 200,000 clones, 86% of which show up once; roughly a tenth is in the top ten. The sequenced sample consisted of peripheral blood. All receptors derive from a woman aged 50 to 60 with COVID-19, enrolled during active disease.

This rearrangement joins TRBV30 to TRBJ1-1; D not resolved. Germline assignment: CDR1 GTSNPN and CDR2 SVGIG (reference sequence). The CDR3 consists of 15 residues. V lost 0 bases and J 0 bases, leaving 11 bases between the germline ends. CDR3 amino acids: CAWSVPLLMNTEAFF. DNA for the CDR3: TGTGCCTGGAGTGTACCCCTACTTATGAACACTGAAGCTTTCTTT.

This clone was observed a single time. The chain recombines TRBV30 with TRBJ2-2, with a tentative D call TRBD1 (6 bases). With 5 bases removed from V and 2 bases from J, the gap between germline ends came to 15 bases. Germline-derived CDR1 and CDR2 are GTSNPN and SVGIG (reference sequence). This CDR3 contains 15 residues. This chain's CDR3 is CAWQERTVNTGELFF. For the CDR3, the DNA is TGTGCCTGGCAAGAAAGGACAGTTAACACCGGGGAGCTGTTTTTT. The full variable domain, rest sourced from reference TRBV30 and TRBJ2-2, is SQTIHQWPATLVQPVGSPLSLECTVEGTSNPNLYWYRQAAGRGLQLLFYSVGIGQISSEVPQNLSASRPQDRQFILSSKKLLLSDSGFYLCAWQERTVNTGELFFGEGSRLTVL.

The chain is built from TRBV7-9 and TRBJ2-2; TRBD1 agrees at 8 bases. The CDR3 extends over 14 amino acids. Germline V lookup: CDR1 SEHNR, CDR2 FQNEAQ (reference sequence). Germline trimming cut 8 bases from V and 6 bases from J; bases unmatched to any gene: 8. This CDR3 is CASDRGGSSGELFF. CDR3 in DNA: TGTGCCAGCGACAGGGGAGGATCGTCCGGGGAGCTGTTTTTT.

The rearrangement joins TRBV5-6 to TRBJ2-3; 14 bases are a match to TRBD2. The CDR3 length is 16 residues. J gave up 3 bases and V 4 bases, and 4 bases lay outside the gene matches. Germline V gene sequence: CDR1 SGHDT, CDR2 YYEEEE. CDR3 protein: CASSTRLAGGTDTQYF. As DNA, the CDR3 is TGTGCCAGCAGCACACGACTAGCGGGGGGGACAGATACGCAGTATTTT.

CDR3 nucleotide sequence: TGTGCCAGCAGCTCGACAGTAAGCTCCTATAATTCACCCCTCCACTTT. It encodes CASSSTVSSYNSPLHF. This rearrangement joins TRBV5-5 to TRBJ1-6, with D perhaps TRBD1 (5 bases). CDR3 length equals 16 residues. Trimming left V 3 bases short and J 0 bases short, with 10 bases between. Germline V lookup: CDR1 SGHKS, CDR2 YYEKEE (reference sequence).

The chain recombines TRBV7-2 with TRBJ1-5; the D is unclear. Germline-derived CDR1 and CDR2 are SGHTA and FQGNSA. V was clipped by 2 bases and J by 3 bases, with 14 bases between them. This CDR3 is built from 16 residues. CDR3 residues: CASSLSGGLDNQPQHF. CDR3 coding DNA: TGTGCCAGCAGCTTAAGTGGAGGACTGGACAATCAGCCCCAGCATTTT.

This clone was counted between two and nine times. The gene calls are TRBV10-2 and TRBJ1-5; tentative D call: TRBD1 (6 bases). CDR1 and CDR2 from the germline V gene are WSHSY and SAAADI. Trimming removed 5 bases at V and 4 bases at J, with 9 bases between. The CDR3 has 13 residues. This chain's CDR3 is CASSSQGNQPQHF. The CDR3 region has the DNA TGCGCCAGCAGTTCGCAGGGGAATCAGCCCCAGCATTTT.

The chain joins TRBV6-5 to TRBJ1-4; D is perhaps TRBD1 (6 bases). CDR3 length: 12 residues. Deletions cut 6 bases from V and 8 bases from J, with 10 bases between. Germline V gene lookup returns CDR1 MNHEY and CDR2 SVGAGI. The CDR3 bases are TGTGCCAGCAGCCACAGGGAGGAAAAACTGTTTTTT. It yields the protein CASSHREEKLFF.

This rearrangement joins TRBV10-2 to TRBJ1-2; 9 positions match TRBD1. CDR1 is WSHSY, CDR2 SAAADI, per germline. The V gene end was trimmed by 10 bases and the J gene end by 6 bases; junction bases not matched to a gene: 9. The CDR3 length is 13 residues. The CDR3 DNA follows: TGCGCCACAGCGGGACAGGGTTTCGATGGCTACACCTTC. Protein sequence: CATAGQGFDGYTF.

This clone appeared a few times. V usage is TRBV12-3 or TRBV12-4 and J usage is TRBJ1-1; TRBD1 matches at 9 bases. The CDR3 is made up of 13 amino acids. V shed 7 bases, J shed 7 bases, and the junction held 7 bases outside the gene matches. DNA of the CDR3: TGTGCCAGCATCTCACAGGGGGCGTTTGAAGCTTTCTTT. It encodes CASISQGAFEAFF.

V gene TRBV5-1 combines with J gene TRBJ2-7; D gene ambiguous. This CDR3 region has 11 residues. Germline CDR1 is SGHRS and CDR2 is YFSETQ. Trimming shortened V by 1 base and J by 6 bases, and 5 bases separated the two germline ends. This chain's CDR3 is CASSLSGEQYF. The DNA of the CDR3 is TGCGCCAGCAGCTTGTCAGGCGAGCAGTACTTC.

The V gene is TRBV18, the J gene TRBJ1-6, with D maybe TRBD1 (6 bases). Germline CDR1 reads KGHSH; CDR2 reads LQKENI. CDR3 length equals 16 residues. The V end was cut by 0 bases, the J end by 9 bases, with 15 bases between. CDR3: CASSPPPPRGGSPLHF. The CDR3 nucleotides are TGTGCCAGCTCACCACCCCCCCCAAGAGGGGGTTCACCCCTCCACTTT.

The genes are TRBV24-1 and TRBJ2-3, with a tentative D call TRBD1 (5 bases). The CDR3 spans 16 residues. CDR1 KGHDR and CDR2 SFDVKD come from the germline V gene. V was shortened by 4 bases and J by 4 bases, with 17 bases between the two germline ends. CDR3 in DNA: TGTGCCACCAGTGACCGAGGTAGACAGAGACCAGATACGCAGTATTTT. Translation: CATSDRGRQRPDTQYF.

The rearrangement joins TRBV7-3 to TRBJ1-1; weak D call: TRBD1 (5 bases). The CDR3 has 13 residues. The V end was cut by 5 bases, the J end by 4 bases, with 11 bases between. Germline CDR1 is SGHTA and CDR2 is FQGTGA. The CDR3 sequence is CASSIYQGTEAFF. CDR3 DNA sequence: TGTGCCAGCAGCATCTACCAGGGCACTGAAGCTTTCTTT.

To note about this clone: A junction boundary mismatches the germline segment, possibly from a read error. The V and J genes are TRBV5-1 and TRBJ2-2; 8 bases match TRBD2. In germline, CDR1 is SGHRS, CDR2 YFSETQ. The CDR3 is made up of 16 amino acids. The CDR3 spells CASTLAGGPNTGELFF. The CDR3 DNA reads TGCGCCAGCACCTTGGCGGGGGGCCCGAACACCGGGGAGCTGTTTTTT.

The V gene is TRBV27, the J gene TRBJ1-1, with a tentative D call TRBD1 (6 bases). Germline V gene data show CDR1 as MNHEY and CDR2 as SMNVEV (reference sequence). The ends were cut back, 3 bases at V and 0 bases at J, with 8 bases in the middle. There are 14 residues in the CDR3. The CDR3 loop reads CASSFAGVNTEAFF. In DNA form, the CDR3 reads TGTGCCAGCAGTTTTGCAGGGGTGAACACTGAAGCTTTCTTT.

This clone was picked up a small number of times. The CDR3 DNA is TGTGCCAGTAGCAGCTTCTATCCGGGGGGGATACGGTATGGCTACACCTTC. This translates into CASSSFYPGGIRYGYTF. The chain links TRBV19 to TRBJ1-2, with TRBD1 as a possible D gene (5 bases). V lost 6 bases, J lost 5 bases, and 25 bases lay in between. From germline, CDR1 is LNHDA and CDR2 SQIVND (reference sequence). The CDR3 extends over 17 amino acids.

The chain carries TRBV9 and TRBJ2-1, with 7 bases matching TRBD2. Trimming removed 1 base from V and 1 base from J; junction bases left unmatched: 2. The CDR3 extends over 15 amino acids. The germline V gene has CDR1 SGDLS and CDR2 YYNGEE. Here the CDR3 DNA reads TGTGCCAGCAGCGTAATGGGGGGGTCCTACAATGAGCAGTTCTTC. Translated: CASSVMGGSYNEQFF.

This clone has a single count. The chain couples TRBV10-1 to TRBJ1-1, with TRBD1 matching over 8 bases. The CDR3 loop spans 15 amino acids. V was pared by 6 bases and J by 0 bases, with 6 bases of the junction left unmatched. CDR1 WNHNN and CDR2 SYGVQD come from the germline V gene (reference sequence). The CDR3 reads CASRPGQGLNTEAFF. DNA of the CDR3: TGCGCCAGCAGACCTGGACAGGGTCTGAACACTGAAGCTTTCTTT.

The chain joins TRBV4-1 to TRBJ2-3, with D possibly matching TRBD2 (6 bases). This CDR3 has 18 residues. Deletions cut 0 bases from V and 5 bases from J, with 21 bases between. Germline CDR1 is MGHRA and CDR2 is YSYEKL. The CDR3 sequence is CASSQDPAGTGNGDTQYF. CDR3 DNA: TGCGCCAGCAGCCAAGATCCGGCCGGGACTGGAAATGGAGATACGCAGTATTTT.

The CDR3 loop is CASSFKGLVYQPQHF. The CDR3 DNA is TGTGCCAGTAGTTTTAAGGGACTGGTTTATCAGCCCCAGCATTTT. This rearrangement joins TRBV19 to TRBJ1-5, with D possibly TRBD1 on 5 matching bases. V lost 5 bases and J 5 bases, leaving 16 bases between the germline ends. Germline V gene lookup returns CDR1 LNHDA and CDR2 SQIVND (reference sequence). This CDR3 comprises 15 residues.

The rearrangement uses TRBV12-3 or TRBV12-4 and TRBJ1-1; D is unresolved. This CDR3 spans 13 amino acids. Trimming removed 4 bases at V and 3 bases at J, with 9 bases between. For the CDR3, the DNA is TGTGCCAGCAGTTACCGGGGATACACTGAAGCTTTCTTT. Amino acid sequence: CASSYRGYTEAFF.

As DNA, the CDR3 is TGCGCCAGCAGCCAAGATGGGGCGGGGAACTATGGCTACACCTTC. This gives the protein CASSQDGAGNYGYTF. The chain recombines TRBV4-1 with TRBJ1-2; D perhaps matches TRBD1 (5 bases). This CDR3 comprises 15 residues. Trimming removed 0 bases at V and 2 bases at J, with 10 bases between. The germline V gene encodes CDR1 MGHRA and CDR2 YSYEKL.

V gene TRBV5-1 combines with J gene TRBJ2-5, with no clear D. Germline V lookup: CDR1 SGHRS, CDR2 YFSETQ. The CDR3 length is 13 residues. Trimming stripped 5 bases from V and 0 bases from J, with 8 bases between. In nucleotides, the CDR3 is TGCGCCAGCAGTTCTCCTTACCAAGAGACCCAGTACTTC. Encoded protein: CASSSPYQETQYF.

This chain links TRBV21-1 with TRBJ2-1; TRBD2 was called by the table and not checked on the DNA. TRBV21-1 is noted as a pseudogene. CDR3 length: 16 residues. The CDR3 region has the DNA TGTGCCAGCAGCAAAGCAAAGCTACCCTCCTACAATGAGCAGTTCTTC. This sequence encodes CASSKAKLPSYNEQFF.

Here the CDR3 reads CASSPVIRTGTSNTEAFF. For the CDR3, the DNA is TGTGCCAGCTCACCCGTAATCAGGACAGGGACATCGAACACTGAAGCTTTCTTT. The chain employs TRBV18 and TRBJ1-1; 8 positions agree with TRBD1. The junction had 13 bases not matched to a gene; V was cut back by 3 bases and J by 1 base. Germline lookup yields CDR1 KGHSH and CDR2 LQKENI. The CDR3 is 18 residues long.

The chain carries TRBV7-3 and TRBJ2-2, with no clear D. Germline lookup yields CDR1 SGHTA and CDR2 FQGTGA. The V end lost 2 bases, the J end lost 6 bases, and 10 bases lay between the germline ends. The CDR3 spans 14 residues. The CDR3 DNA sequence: TGTGCCAGCAGCTTAGATAGTGCTGCCGGGGAGCTGTTTTTT. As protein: CASSLDSAAGELFF.

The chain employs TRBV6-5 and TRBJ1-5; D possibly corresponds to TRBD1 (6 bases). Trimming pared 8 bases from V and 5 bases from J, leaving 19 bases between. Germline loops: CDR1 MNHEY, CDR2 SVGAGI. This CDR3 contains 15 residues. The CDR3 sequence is CASGRTGNSHQPQHF. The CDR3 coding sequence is TGTGCCAGCGGTCGAACAGGGAATTCTCATCAGCCCCAGCATTTT.

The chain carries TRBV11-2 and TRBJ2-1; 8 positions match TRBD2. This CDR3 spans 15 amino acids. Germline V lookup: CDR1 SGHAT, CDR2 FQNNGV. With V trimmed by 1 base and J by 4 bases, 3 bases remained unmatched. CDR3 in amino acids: CASSLAGGLYNEQFF. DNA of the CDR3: TGTGCCAGCAGCTTAGCGGGGGGGCTTTACAATGAGCAGTTCTTC.

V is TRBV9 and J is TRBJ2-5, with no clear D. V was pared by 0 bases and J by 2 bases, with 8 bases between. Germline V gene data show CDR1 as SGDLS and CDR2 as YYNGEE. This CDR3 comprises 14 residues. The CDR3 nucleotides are TGTGCCAGCAGCGTAGAACCCGCGCAAGAGACCCAGTACTTC. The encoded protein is CASSVEPAQETQYF.

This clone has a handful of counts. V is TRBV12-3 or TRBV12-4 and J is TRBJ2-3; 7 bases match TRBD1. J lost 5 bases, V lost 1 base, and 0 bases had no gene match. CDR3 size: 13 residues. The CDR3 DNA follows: TGTGCCAGCAGTTTAGACAGGGGAGATACGCAGTATTTT. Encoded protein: CASSLDRGDTQYF.

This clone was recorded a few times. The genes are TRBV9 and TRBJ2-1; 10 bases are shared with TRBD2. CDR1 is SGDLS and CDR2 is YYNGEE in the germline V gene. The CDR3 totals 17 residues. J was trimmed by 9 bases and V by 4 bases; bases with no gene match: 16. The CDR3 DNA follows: TGTGCCAGCAGCCCCCGTAGTGTAGCGGGGGGCGGTGGTGAGCAGTTCTTC. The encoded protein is CASSPRSVAGGGGEQFF.